The rows below give T cell receptor beta chains drawn from one sample of a study of blood T cell repertoires in COVID-19. The table came from immunoSEQ multiplex PCR; TCRdb's copy has only in-frame clones and leaves some out. The table includes 35,000 to 50,000 clones, approximately 81% detected once. Sequencing input: peripheral blood. These receptors were collected from a woman between 65 and 79 years old with acute or convalescent COVID-19. Both conserved end residues are part of each CDR3. A D gene is named only where the DNA matches it firmly. Clone size is not always given. Where it is, it says once, few, many or a class for expanded clones.

J: TRBJ2-2; D: TRBD2; V: TRBV6-4; size: .; CDR3: CASSGWPSGRNTGELFF; DNA: TGTGCCAGCAGCGGCTGGCCTAGCGGGCGGAACACCGGGGAGCTGTTTTTT
J: TRBJ2-7; D: TRBD2; V: TRBV4-2; size: .; CDR3: CASSERLAGGSSYEQYF; DNA: TGTGCCAGCAGCGAAAGACTAGCGGGAGGAAGCTCCTACGAGCAGTACTTC
J: TRBJ2-3; D: .; V: TRBV5-4; size: .; CDR3: CASRLDSTDTQYF; DNA: TGTGCCAGCAGACTAGATAGCACAGATACGCAGTATTTT
J: TRBJ1-1; D: TRBD1; V: TRBV5-1; size: .; CDR3: CASSLSDRGLHTEAFF; DNA: TGCGCCAGCAGCTTGTCGGACAGGGGGCTACACACTGAAGCTTTCTTT
J: TRBJ1-5; D: .; V: TRBV23-1; size: .; CDR3: CASKKIRPGSFGNQPQHF; DNA: TGCGCCAGCAAGAAAATAAGGCCGGGTTCCTTTGGCAATCAGCCCCAGCATTTT
J: TRBJ1-1; D: .; V: TRBV10-3; size: .; CDR3: CAISRGGGDTEAFF; DNA: TGTGCCATCAGTAGGGGAGGTGGTGACACTGAAGCTTTCTTT
J: TRBJ2-7; D: TRBD2; V: TRBV5-1; size: .; CDR3: CASSLAVLAGGAGASYEQYF; DNA: TGCGCCAGCAGCTTGGCCGTTCTAGCGGGAGGGGCGGGGGCCTCCTACGAGCAGTACTTC
J: TRBJ2-2; D: .; V: TRBV9; size: once; CDR3: CASSTPRGGAVSTGELFF; DNA: TGTGCCAGCAGCACCCCAAGAGGTGGGGCCGTGAGCACCGGGGAGCTGTTTTTT
J: TRBJ1-1; D: TRBD1; V: TRBV6-1; size: once; CDR3: CASTLSDRGNTEAFF; DNA: TGTGCCAGCACCCTCAGTGACAGGGGGAACACTGAAGCTTTCTTT
J: TRBJ2-5; D: TRBD2; V: TRBV7-2; size: .; CDR3: CASSYGLVYGTQYF; DNA: TGTGCCAGCAGCTACGGACTAGTTTACGGGACCCAGTACTTC
J: TRBJ1-1; D: .; V: TRBV5-4; size: .; CDR3: CASSLHGVNTEAFF; DNA: TGTGCCAGCAGCTTGCACGGGGTGAACACTGAAGCTTTCTTT
J: TRBJ2-7; D: .; V: TRBV7-9; size: .; CDR3: CASSPIIRGGYSYEQYF; DNA: TGTGCCAGCAGCCCCATAATAAGGGGCGGCTACTCCTACGAGCAGTACTTC
J: TRBJ2-6; D: .; V: TRBV19; size: once; CDR3: CASHRQRLTF; DNA: TGTGCCAGCCACCGACAGAGGCTAACTTTC
J: TRBJ2-3; D: TRBD2; V: TRBV7-9; size: .; CDR3: CASSLGPPGTNWRTDTQYF; DNA: TGTGCCAGCAGCTTAGGTCCCCCTGGGACTAATTGGCGCACAGATACGCAGTATTTT
J: TRBJ2-7; D: .; V: TRBV11-3; size: .; CDR3: CASSSPRTGKGTYEQYF; DNA: TGTGCCAGCAGCTCCCCCCGCACAGGGAAAGGTACCTACGAGCAGTACTTC
J: TRBJ2-7; D: TRBD2; V: TRBV7-8; size: .; CDR3: CASTPLGLADTYEQYF; DNA: TGTGCCAGCACCCCCCTAGGACTAGCGGATACCTACGAGCAGTACTTC
J: TRBJ2-3; D: .; V: TRBV7-3; size: .; CDR3: CASSPYSGDTQYF; DNA: TGTGCCAGCAGCCCGTACTCCGGAGATACGCAGTATTTT
J: TRBJ1-1; D: .; V: TRBV27; size: .; CDR3: CASRSPGTRLEAFF; DNA: TGTGCCAGCAGATCCCCCGGGACAAGACTTGAAGCTTTCTTT
J: TRBJ2-5; D: TRBD1; V: TRBV19; size: .; CDR3: CASSIGAGQGRETQYF; DNA: TGTGCCAGTAGTATAGGCGCGGGACAGGGGCGGGAGACCCAGTACTTC
J: TRBJ1-5; D: TRBD1; V: TRBV18; size: .; CDR3: CASSPKTGFDQPQHF; DNA: TGTGCCAGCTCACCCAAGACAGGGTTCGATCAGCCCCAGCATTTT
J: TRBJ1-2; D: .; V: TRBV5-6; size: .; CDR3: CASRGAAGGHYGYTF; DNA: TGTGCCAGCAGGGGGGCGGCAGGAGGTCACTATGGCTACACCTTC
J: TRBJ2-5; D: TRBD2; V: TRBV5-1; size: .; CDR3: CASSLDSLAGETQYF; DNA: TGCGCCAGCAGCTTGGATTCACTAGCGGGAGAGACCCAGTACTTC